This T cell receptor beta chain was captured in a study of post-analysis software for immune sequencing data. Study background: Included among the disease courses, which were recorded for the cohort, were relapsing-remitting, secondary progressive and progressive-relapsing multiple sclerosis.

Trimming cost V 5 bases and J 4 bases; bases outside gene matches: 5. Looked up from germline, CDR1 is SQVTM and CDR2 is ANQGSEA. CDR3 length: 12 amino acids. Every TCR beta cDNA library bore unique molecular identifiers. Approximately 550,000 cDNA molecules came from around 1 to 10 million T cells. TCRdb re-called the PCR reads with MiXCR, one entry per CDR3 protein. The sample contains roughly 800,000 distinct CDR3 sequences, 46% of which appear only once. The study, taken as a whole, reports: Strong co-clustering by F measure linked samples that shared a preparation batch. Controls significantly exceeded multiple sclerosis patients in normalized Chao1 diversity. Relative to controls, patients had several TRBV segments at higher frequency, with TRBV5-6, TRBV5-1 and TRBV20-1 among these.

In its sample, this clonotype was seen a few times. Its target is unknown. This chain uses TRBV29-1 with TRBJ2-7, with 7 nucleotides matching TRBD1. Specimen: blood. The clonotype comes from a girl aged 10-17 years with multiple sclerosis. CDR3 region: CSVLQTGYEQYF. The CDR3 nucleotides are TGCAGCGTTCTCCAGACAGGGTACGAGCAGTACTTC.